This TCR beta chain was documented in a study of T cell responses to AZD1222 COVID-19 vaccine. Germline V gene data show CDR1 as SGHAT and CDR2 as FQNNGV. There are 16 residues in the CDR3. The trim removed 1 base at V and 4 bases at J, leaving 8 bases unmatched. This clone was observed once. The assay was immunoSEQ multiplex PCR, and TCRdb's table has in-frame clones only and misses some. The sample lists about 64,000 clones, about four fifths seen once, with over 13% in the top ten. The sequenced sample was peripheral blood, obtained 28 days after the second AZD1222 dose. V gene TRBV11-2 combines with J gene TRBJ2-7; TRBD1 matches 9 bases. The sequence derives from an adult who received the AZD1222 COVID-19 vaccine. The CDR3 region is CASSLGDRGGFYEQYF. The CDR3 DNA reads TGTGCCAGCAGCTTAGGCGACAGGGGGGGATTTTACGAGCAGTACTTC. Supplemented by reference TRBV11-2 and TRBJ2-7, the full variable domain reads EAGVAQSPRYKIIEKRQSVAFWCNPISGHATLYWYQQILGQGPKLLIQFQNNGVVDDSQLPKDRFSAERLKGVDSTLKIQPAKLEDSAVYLCASSLGDRGGFYEQYFGPGTRLTVT.